This TCR beta chain was sequenced for a study of T cell responses to AZD1222 COVID-19 vaccine. This clone was seen a handful of times. The CDR3 contains 19 residues. The trim removed 3 bases at V and 4 bases at J, leaving 17 bases unmatched. The germline CDR1 and CDR2 sequences are SGHTA and FQGNSA. The method was immunoSEQ multiplex PCR; TCRdb's version includes in-frame clones alone and lacks a portion of them. The sample lists 95,000 to 110,000 clones; around 92% were seen once. Pooling of second doses given at about 4 or about 12 weeks was done. This sequence originates from an adult who received the AZD1222 COVID-19 vaccine. The chain carries TRBV7-2 and TRBJ2-5; TRBD2 aligns across 10 bases. Material: peripheral blood, obtained 28 days after the second AZD1222 dose. CDR3 coding DNA: TGTGCCAGCAGCTTCATCACCCTAGCGGGAGAGTTTTTAGGAGAGACCCAGTACTTC. The encoded protein is CASSFITLAGEFLGETQYF.